Each of the 10 T cell receptor beta chains below was sequenced from the same sample in a study of metastatic and nonmetastatic thyroid tumors (dated by TCRdb to the early 2020s). Library preparation was by PCR. The run used an Illumina HiSeq 4000. In-frame beta chains were kept once TCRdb had trimmed the public reads at Q25 with fastp and called clones with MiXCR. The sample data list over 40,000 clones, and 11% of these were observed just once. Approximately 22% of the sample belongs to the ten largest clones. No treatment had been received by any patient before thyroid surgery. Material: blood. Receptors originate from a female donor with papillary thyroid cancer or a benign thyroid nodule (not recorded which). Some clones in this sample may be carry-over from other donors' samples.

This clone was recorded many times. The same CDR3 also results from other DNA sequences found in this sample. V is TRBV11-1 and J is TRBJ2-6; the D is unclear. V lost 5 bases and J 2 bases, leaving 13 bases between the germline ends. Germline assignment: CDR1 SGHAT and CDR2 FQDESV (reference sequence). The CDR3 has 16 residues. CDR3 nucleotides: TGTGCCAGCAGCCTAGTGACCCCTCCTGGGGCCAACGTCCTGACTTTC. Amino acid sequence: CASSLVTPPGANVLTF.

This clone was found a few times. DNA of the CDR3: TGTGCCACCAGTGATTTAACTGCTGAGACAAAGTACTTC. Translating it yields CATSDLTAETKYF. The chain combines TRBV24-1 with TRBJ2-5; D ambiguous. In germline, CDR1 is KGHDR, CDR2 SFDVKD. The CDR3 loop spans 13 amino acids. Deletions cut 1 base from V and 12 bases from J, with 14 bases between.

This clone came up many times. V is TRBV10-3 and J is TRBJ2-4; either TRBD1 or TRBD2 may supply D (5 bases each). This CDR3 contains 20 residues. Per germline, CDR1 ENHRY and CDR2 SYGVKD. V lost 2 bases and J lost 0, with 23 bases in between. The CDR3, as DNA: TGTGCCATCAGTGAGACGGGACCTGGGGATGGAAAACTAGCCAAAAACATTCAGTACTTC. It translates to CAISETGPGDGKLAKNIQYF.

This clone has at least ten counts. The chain recombines TRBV5-1 with TRBJ2-1; D is uncertain. The CDR3 extends over 15 amino acids. Germline V gene sequence: CDR1 SGHRS, CDR2 YFSETQ. The germline V and J ends were trimmed by 5 bases and 3 bases, with 15 bases remaining between them. The CDR3 DNA is TGCGCCAGCAGGGGTGATCCGGACCGCTACAATGAGCAGTTCTTC. Amino acid sequence: CASRGDPDRYNEQFF.

This clone was seen ten or more times. The rearrangement uses TRBV27 and TRBJ2-7; 10 nucleotides agree with TRBD1. The V gene end was trimmed by 5 bases and the J gene end by 2 bases; junction bases not matched to a gene: 6. Germline V lookup: CDR1 MNHEY, CDR2 SMNVEV (reference sequence). This CDR3 is built from 15 residues. The CDR3 sequence is CASSEGTGVTYEQYF. In DNA form, the CDR3 reads TGTGCCAGCAGTGAAGGGACAGGGGTTACCTACGAGCAGTACTTC.

This clone was seen many times. The CDR3 region has the DNA TGTGCCATCAGTGAGTCGCCCCACATAGGTGGTAATTCACCCCTCCACTTT. It translates to CAISESPHIGGNSPLHF. The V gene is TRBV10-3, the J gene TRBJ1-6; D is unresolved. CDR1 and CDR2 from the germline V gene are ENHRY and SYGVKD. The V end was cut by 0 bases, the J end by 6 bases, with 15 bases between. This CDR3 has 17 amino acids.

At least ten counts were recorded for this clone. The genes are TRBV5-1 and TRBJ2-3, with D unclear. The CDR3 runs 16 residues. V lost 5 bases and J lost 0, with 16 bases in between. Germline assignment: CDR1 SGHRS and CDR2 YFSETQ. The CDR3 DNA reads as TGCGCCAGCAGTCGCGGAGCGACAACTAGCACAGATACGCAGTATTTT. This translates into CASSRGATTSTDTQYF. Combining the CDR3 with reference TRBV5-1 and TRBJ2-3 gives the whole variable domain KAGVTQTPRYLIKTRGQQVTLSCSPISGHRSVSWYQQTPGQGLQFLFEYFSETQRNKGNFPGRFSGRQFSNSRSEMNVSTLELGDSALYLCASSRGATTSTDTQYFGPGTRLTVL.

This clone was recorded many times. The V and J genes are TRBV7-3 and TRBJ1-4, with D possibly TRBD1 on 5 matching bases. V was clipped by 2 bases and J by 5 bases, with 12 bases between them. This CDR3 contains 15 residues. Germline CDR1 and CDR2: SGHTA and FQGTGA. The CDR3 here is CASSLYPGPNEKLFF. The DNA for the CDR3 is TGTGCCAGCAGCTTATATCCGGGGCCGAATGAAAAACTGTTTTTT.

This clone was observed many times. The chain couples TRBV5-1 to TRBJ1-6; tentatively, D is TRBD1 (5 bases). There are 16 residues in the CDR3. Trimming stripped 4 bases from V and 7 bases from J, with 18 bases between. CDR1 and CDR2 from the germline V gene are SGHRS and YFSETQ. In nucleotides, the CDR3 is TGCGCCAGCAGCCCGCCAGGACGGGCAGGGAATTCACCCCTCCACTTT. Its protein product is CASSPPGRAGNSPLHF. The full variable domain, completed using reference TRBV5-1 and TRBJ1-6, is KAGVTQTPRYLIKTRGQQVTLSCSPISGHRSVSWYQQTPGQGLQFLFEYFSETQRNKGNFPGRFSGRQFSNSRSEMNVSTLELGDSALYLCASSPPGRAGNSPLHFGNGTRLTVT.

This clone was observed at least ten times. This rearrangement joins TRBV4-1 to TRBJ2-1; weak D call: TRBD1 (5 bases). Trimming cost V 1 base and J 9 bases, with 16 bases left between them. The length of the CDR3 is 15 residues. Germline values: CDR1 MGHRA, CDR2 YSYEKL. CDR3 residues: CASSQVTPQGTEQFF. The CDR3 DNA is TGCGCCAGCAGCCAAGTAACGCCCCAGGGCACTGAGCAGTTCTTC.